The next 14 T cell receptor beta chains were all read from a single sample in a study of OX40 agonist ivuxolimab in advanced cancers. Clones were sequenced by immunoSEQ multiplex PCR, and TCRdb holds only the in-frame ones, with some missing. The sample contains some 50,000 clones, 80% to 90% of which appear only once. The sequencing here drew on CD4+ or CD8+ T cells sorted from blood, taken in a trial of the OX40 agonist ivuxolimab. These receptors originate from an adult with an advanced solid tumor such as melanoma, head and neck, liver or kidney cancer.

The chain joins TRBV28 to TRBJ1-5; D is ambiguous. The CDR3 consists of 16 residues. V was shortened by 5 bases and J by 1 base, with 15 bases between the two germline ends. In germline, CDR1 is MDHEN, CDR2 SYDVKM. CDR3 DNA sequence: TGTGCCAGCAGTACCCCCCAATACGAAAGCAATCAGCCCCAGCATTTT. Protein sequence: CASSTPQYESNQPQHF.

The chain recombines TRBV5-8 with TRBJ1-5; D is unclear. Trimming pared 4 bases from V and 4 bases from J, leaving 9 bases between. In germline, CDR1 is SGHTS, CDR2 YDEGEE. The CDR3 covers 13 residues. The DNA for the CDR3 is TGTGCCAGCAGCCTCCGACGGAATCAGCCCCAGCATTTT. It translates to CASSLRRNQPQHF.

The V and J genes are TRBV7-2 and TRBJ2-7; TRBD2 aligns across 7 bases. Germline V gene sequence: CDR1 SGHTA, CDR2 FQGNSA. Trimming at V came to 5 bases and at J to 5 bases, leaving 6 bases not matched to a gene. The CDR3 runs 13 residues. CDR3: CASSPRGRDEQYF. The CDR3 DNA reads TGTGCCAGCAGCCCCCGGGGGAGGGACGAGCAGTACTTC. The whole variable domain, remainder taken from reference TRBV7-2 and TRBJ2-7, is GAGVSQSPSNKVTEKGKDVELRCDPISGHTALYWYRQSLGQGLEFLIYFQGNSAPDKSGLPSDRFSAERTGGSVSTLTIQRTQQEDSAVYLCASSPRGRDEQYFGPGTRLTVT.

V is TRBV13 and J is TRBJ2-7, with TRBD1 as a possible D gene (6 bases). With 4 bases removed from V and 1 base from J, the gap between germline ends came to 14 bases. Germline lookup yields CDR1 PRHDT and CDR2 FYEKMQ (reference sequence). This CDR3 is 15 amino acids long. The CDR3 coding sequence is TGTGCCAGCAGCTGGACGCACCAGGGGTCCTACGAGCAGTACTTC. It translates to CASSWTHQGSYEQYF.

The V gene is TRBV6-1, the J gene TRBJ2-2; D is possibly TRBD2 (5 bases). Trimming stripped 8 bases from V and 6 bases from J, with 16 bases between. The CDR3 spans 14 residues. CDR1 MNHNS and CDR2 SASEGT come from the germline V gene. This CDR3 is CASSVGASAGELFF. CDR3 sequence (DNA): TGTGCCAGCTCGGTGGGAGCATCGGCCGGGGAGCTGTTTTTT.

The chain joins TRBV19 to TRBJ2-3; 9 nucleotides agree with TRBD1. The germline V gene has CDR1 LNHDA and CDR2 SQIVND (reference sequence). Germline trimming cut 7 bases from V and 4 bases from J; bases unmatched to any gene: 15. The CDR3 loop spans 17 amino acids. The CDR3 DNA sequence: TGTGCCAGTACCCCTCTGAGTGGGGACAGGGTCTCAGATACGCAGTATTTT. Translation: CASTPLSGDRVSDTQYF.

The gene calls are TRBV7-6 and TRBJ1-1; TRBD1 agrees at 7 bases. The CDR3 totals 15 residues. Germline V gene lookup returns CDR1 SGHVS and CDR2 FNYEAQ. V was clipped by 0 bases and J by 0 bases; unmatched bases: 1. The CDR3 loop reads CASSLAGQMNTEAFF. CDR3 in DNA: TGTGCCAGCAGCTTAGCGGGACAGATGAACACTGAAGCTTTCTTT.

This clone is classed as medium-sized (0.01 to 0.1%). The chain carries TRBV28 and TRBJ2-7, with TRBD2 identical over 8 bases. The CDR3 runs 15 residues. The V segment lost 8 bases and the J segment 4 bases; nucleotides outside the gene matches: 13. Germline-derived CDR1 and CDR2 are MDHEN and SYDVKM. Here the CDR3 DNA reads TGTGCCAGCCTACCCGGGGGGGCAGGAGGGTACGAGCAGTACTTC. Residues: CASLPGGAGGYEQYF.

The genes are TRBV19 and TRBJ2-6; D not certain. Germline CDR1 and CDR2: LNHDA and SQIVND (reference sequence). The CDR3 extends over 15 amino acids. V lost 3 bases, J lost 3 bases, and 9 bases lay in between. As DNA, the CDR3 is TGTGCCAGTAGTATCCTAAATGGTGGGGCCAACGTCCTGACTTTC. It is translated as CASSILNGGANVLTF.

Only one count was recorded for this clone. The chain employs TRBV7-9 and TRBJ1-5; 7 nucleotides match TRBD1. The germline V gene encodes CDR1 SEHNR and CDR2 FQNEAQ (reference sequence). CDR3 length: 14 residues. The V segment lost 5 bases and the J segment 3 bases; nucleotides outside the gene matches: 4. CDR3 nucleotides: TGTGCCAGCAGCGAAACAGGGGACAATCAGCCCCAGCATTTT. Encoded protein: CASSETGDNQPQHF.

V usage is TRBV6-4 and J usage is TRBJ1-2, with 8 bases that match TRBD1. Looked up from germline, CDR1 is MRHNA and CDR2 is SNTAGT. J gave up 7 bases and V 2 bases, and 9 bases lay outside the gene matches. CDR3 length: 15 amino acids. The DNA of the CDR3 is TGTGCCAGCAGTGACAGGGGACAGGCGATTCGTGGCTACACCTTC. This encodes CASSDRGQAIRGYTF.

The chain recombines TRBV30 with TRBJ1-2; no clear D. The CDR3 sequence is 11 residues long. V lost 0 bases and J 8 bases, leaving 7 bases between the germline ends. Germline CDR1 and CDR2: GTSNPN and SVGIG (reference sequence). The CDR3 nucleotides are TGTGCCTGGAGTGTACTGAACGGCTACACCTTC. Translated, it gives CAWSVLNGYTF.

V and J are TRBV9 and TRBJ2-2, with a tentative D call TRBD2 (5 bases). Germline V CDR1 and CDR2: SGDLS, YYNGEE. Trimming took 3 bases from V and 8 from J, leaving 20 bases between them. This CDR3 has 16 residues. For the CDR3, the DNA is TGTGCCAGCAGCGCCGGGCGGGCACTGCGCGGGGGGGAGCTGTTTTTT. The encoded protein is CASSAGRALRGGELFF.

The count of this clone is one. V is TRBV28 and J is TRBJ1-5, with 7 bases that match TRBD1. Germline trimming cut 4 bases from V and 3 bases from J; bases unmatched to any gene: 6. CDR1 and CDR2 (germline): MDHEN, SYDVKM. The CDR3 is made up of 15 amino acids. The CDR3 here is CASSSGDSHNQPQHF. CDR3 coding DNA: TGTGCCAGCAGTTCAGGGGACAGTCACAATCAGCCCCAGCATTTT. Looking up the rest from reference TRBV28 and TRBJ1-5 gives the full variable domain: DVKVTQSSRYLVKRTGEKVFLECVQDMDHENMFWYRQDPGLGLRLIYFSYDVKMKEKGDIPEGYSVSREKKERFSLILESASTNQTSMYLCASSSGDSHNQPQHFGDGTRLSIL.